A single sample is the source of the 4 T cell receptor beta chains below, sequenced in a study of CXCR3-negative and CXCR3-positive naive CD8 T cells. Study conclusions and caveats: In CXCR3-positive naive cells, the TRB CDR3s were more hydrophobic than in CXCR3-negative naive cells.

Researchers prepared the TRB cDNA libraries using 5' RACE with UMI labels. No DNA is given; TCRdb re-called the 5' RACE reads and lists each CDR3 protein once. The sample's table shows tens of thousands of distinct CDR3 sequences. The antigens for these receptors are not known. Sample: naive CXCR3+ CD8+ T cells from blood. Subset indicated: CD45RO-CCR7+CD27+CD95- naive CD8+ T cells expressing CXCR3 (TNR3+). The source is a human donor in good health. Some clones in this sample may be carry-over from other donors' samples.

This chain uses TRBV12-3 or TRBV12-4 with TRBJ1-2; TCRdb reports TRBD1, a call that lacks DNA to check it against. The CDR3 runs to 14 residues. CDR3 region: CASRNTGGDYGYTF.

V and J are TRBV27 and TRBJ2-7; without DNA, the TCRdb call of TRBD2 cannot be checked. This CDR3 is built from 15 residues. Germline V lookup: CDR1 MNHEY, CDR2 SMNVEV (reference sequence). The CDR3 reads CASSPAGSYFYEQYF.

This chain joins TRBV10-2 and TRBJ2-2; TCRdb gives TRBD1 as the D gene, but with no DNA this cannot be confirmed. This CDR3 comprises 15 residues. The germline gives CDR1 WSHSY, CDR2 SAAADI. The CDR3 sequence is CASTEGTPNTGELFF.

This chain uses TRBV29-1 with TRBJ2-7. This CDR3 has 13 residues. CDR1 is SQVTM, CDR2 ANQGSEA, per germline. This CDR3 reads CSVDGQGPYEQYF.